The present T cell receptor (beta chain) was sequenced within a study of T cell responses to AZD1222 COVID-19 vaccine. The table came from immunoSEQ multiplex PCR; TCRdb's copy has only in-frame clones and leaves some out. The data hold 150,000 or so clones, with roughly nine tenths observed a single time. Germline CDR1 MGHRA, CDR2 YSYEKL. V lost 2 bases to trimming and J lost 2 bases, with 13 bases between them. The CDR3 length is 15 residues. This TCR derives from an adult who received the AZD1222 COVID-19 vaccine. This sample comprised peripheral blood, obtained 28 days after the second AZD1222 dose. The gene calls are TRBV4-1 and TRBJ2-7; D call uncertain. The chain's CDR3 is CASSQLYLRPYEQYF. The CDR3 DNA follows: TGCGCCAGCAGCCAACTTTATCTACGCCCCTACGAGCAGTACTTC.